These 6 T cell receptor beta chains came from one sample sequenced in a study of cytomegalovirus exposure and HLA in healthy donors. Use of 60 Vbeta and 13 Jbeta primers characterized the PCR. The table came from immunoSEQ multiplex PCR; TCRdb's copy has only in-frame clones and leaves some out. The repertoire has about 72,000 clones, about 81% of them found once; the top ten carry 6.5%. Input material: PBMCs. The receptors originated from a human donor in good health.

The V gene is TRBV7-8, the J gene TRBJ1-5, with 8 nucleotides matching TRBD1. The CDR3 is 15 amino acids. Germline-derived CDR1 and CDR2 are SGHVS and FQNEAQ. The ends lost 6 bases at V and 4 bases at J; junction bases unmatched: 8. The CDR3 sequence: CASSQGQGPNQPQHF. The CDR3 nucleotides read TGTGCCAGCAGTCAAGGACAGGGCCCTAATCAGCCCCAGCATTTT.

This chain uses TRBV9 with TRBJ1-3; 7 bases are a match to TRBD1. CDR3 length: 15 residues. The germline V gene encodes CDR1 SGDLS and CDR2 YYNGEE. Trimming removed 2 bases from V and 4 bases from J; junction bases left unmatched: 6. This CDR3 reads CASSVRQGAGNTIYF. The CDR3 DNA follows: TGTGCCAGCAGCGTGAGACAGGGAGCCGGAAACACCATATATTTT.

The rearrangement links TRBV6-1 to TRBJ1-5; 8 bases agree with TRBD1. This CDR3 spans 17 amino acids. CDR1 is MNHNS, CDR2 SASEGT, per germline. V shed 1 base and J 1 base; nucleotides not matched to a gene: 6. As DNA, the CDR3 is TGTGCCAGCAGTGAAGAGGCAGGGGGCGCGAGCAATCAGCCCCAGCATTTT. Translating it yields CASSEEAGGASNQPQHF.

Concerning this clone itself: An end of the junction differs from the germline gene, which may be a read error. In nucleotides, the CDR3 is TGTGCTAGCAGCTCACAGAAGACCGGGGAGCTGTTTTTT. This encodes CASSSQKTGELFF. The chain uses TRBV7-7 and TRBJ2-2; unclear D gene. This CDR3 comprises 13 residues. Germline CDR1 SSHAT, CDR2 FNYEAQ (reference sequence).

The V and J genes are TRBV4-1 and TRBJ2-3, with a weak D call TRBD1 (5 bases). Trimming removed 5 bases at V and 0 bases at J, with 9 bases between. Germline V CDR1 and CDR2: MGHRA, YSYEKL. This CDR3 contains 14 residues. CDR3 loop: CASSKGISTDTQYF. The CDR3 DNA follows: TGCGCCAGCAGCAAGGGGATTAGCACAGATACGCAGTATTTT.

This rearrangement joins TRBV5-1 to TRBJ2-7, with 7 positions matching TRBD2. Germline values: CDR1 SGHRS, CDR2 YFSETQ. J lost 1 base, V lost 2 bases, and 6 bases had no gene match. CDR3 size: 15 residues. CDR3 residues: CASSLASSGSYEQYF. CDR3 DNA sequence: TGCGCCAGCAGCTTAGCGTCTAGCGGTTCCTACGAGCAGTACTTC.